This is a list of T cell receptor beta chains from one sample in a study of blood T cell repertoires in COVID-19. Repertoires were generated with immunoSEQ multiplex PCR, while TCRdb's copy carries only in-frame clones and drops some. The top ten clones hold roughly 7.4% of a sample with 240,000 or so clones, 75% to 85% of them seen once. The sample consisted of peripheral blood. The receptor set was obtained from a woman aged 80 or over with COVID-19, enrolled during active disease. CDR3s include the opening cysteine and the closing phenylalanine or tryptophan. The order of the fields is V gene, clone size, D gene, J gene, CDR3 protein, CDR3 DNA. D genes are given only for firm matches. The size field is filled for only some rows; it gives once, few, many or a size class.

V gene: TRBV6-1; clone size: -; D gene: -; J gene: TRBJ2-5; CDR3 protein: CASSPGGTQYF; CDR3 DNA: TGTGCCAGCAGTCCCGGGGGGACCCAGTACTTC
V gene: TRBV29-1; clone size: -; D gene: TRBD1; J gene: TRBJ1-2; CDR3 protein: CSVDRVYGYTF; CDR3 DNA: TGCAGCGTGGACAGGGTCTATGGCTACACCTTC
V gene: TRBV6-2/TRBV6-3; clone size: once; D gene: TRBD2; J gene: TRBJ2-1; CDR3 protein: CASSLSGRAGYEQFF; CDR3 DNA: TGTGCCAGCAGCCTTAGCGGGAGGGCCGGTTATGAGCAGTTCTTC
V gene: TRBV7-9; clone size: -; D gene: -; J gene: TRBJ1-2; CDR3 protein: CASSSSPGQEGYGYTF; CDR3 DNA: TGTGCCAGCAGCTCCAGCCCAGGCCAGGAGGGATATGGCTACACCTTC
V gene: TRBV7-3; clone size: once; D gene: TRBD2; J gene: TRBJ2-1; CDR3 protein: CASSPTLGLAEQFF; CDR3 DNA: TGTGCCAGCAGCCCAACCCTGGGACTAGCGGAGCAGTTCTTC
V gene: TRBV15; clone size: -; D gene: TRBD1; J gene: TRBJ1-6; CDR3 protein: CATRRGQYNSPLHF; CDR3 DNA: TGTGCCACCAGAAGGGGGCAGTATAATTCACCCCTCCACTTT
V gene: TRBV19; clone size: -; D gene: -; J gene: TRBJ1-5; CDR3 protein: CASSKGHPYSNQPQHF; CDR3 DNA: TGTGCCAGTAGTAAGGGACACCCGTATAGCAATCAGCCCCAGCATTTT
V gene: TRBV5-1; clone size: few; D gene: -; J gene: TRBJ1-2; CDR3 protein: CASSLGRTGYGSYGYTF; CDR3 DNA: TGCGCCAGCAGCTTGGGACGGACTGGATATGGGTCCTATGGCTACACCTTC
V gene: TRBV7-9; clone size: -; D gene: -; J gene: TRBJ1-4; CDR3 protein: CASSLRGAGEKLFF; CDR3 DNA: TGTGCCAGCAGCTTACGGGGGGCCGGGGAAAAACTGTTTTTT
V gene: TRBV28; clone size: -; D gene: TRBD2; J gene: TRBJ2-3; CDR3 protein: CASSKTSGRTDTQYF; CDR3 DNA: TGTGCCAGCAGCAAGACTAGCGGGAGAACAGATACGCAGTATTTT
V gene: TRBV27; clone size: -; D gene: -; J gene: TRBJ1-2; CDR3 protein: CASSPLDSFNYGYTF; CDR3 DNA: TGTGCCAGCAGTCCCCTGGACAGTTTCAACTATGGCTACACCTTC
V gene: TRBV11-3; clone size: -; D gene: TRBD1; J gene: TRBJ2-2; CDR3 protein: CASSSGQGEPNTGELFF; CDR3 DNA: TGTGCCAGCAGCTCCGGACAGGGGGAGCCGAACACCGGGGAGCTGTTTTTT
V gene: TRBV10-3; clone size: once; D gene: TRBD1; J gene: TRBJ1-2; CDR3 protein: CAISEGTGTAGYGYTF; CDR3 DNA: TGTGCCATCAGTGAGGGGACAGGGACCGCGGGGTATGGCTACACCTTC
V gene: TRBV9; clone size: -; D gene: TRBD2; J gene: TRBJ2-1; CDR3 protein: CASSVSGGYYNEQFF; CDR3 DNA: TGTGCCAGCAGCGTCAGCGGGGGGTACTACAATGAGCAGTTCTTC
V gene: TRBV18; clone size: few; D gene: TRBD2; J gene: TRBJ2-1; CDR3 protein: CASSPTLAGAGSEQFF; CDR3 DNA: TGTGCCAGCTCACCTACCTTAGCGGGAGCTGGTAGTGAGCAGTTCTTC
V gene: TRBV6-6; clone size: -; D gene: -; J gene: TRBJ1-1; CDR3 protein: CASRLRVGNTEAFF; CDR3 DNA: TGTGCCAGCAGGCTCCGGGTAGGGAACACTGAAGCTTTCTTT
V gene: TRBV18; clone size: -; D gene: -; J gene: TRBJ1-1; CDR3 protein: CASSPSQVKNTEAFF; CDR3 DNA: TGTGCCAGCTCACCATCCCAGGTGAAGAACACTGAAGCTTTCTTT
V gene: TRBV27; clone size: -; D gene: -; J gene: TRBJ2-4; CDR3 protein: CASSERRGIAKNIQYF; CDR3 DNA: TGTGCCAGCAGTGAGAGAAGAGGTATAGCCAAAAACATTCAGTACTTC
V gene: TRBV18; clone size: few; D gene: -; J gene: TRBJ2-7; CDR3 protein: CASSPPSSRYEQYF; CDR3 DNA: TGTGCCAGCTCACCACCTAGCAGCCGCTACGAGCAGTACTTC
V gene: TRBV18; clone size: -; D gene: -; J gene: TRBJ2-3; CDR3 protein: CASSRRVPDADTQYF; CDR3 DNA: TGTGCCAGCTCGCGCAGGGTTCCAGACGCAGATACGCAGTATTTT
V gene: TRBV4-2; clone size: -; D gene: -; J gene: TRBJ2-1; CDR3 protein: CASSQGLFNEQFF; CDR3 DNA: TGTGCCAGCAGCCAAGGACTATTCAATGAGCAGTTCTTC
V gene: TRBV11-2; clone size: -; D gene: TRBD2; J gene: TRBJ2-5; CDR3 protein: CASREGMTQYF; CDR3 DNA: TGTGCCAGCCGGGAGGGGATGACCCAGTACTTC
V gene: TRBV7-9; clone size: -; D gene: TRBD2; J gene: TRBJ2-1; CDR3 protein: CASSSALAVSYNEQFF; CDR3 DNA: TGTGCCAGCAGCTCGGCACTAGCGGTCTCCTACAATGAGCAGTTCTTC
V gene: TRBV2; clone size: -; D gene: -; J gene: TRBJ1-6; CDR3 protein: CASKSDNSPLHF; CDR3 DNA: TGTGCCAGCAAGTCAGATAATTCACCCCTCCACTTT
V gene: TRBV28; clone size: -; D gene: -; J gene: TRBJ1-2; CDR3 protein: CASSPMKTGNYGYTF; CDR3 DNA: TGTGCCAGCAGCCCTATGAAGACAGGAAACTATGGCTACACCTTC
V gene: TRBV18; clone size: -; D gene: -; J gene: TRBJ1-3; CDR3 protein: CASSPPGTGGNTIYF; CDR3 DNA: TGTGCCAGCTCACCACCTGGGACTGGCGGAAACACCATATATTTT
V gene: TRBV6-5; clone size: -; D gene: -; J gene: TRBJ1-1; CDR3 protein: CALGGGNTEAFF; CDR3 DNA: TGTGCCCTCGGCGGCGGGAACACTGAAGCTTTCTTT
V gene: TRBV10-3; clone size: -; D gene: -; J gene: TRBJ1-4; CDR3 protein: CAISGEEQTRKLFF; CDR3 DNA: TGTGCCATCAGTGGGGAGGAACAGACGCGAAAACTGTTTTTT